The TCR beta chain described here comes from a study of T-cell memory formation after mild COVID-19. About the research overall: Among the donors, TCR clusters were largely specific to each donor.

TCRdb redid the calling of the 5' RACE reads with MiXCR, one entry per CDR3 protein. The repertoire holds roughly 480,000 distinct CDR3 sequences, with 20% to 30% as singletons. Study-wide results and limits: Later expanders leaned toward CD4+, whereas clones contracting from day 15 to 85 were balanced CD4/CD8.

Only a few counts were recorded for this clonotype. What it binds is not known. The clonotype comes from an adult woman who had mild COVID-19 (a few samples of this study predate the infection). Cell type and time point are not known. Material for sequencing was PBMCs or a T cell subset sorted from them (not recorded which).

CDR3 amino acids: CASSFAQGDGETQYF. CDR3 sequence (DNA): TGCGCCAGCAGCTTCGCCCAGGGGGATGGTGAGACCCAGTACTTC. The chain recombines TRBV5-1 with TRBJ2-5, with 7 bases aligning to TRBD1. The germline CDR1 and CDR2 sequences are SGHRS and YFSETQ. The CDR3 has 15 amino acids. With V trimmed by 2 bases and J by 5 bases, 9 bases remained unmatched. The full variable domain, in which reference TRBV5-1 and TRBJ2-5 provide the parts outside the CDR3, is KAGVTQTPRYLIKTRGQQVTLSCSPISGHRSVSWYQQTPGQGLQFLFEYFSETQRNKGNFPGRFSGRQFSNSRSEMNVSTLELGDSALYLCASSFAQGDGETQYFGPGTRLLVL.